Below are 8 T cell receptor beta chains sequenced from a single sample in a study of blood T cell repertoires in COVID-19 (dated by TCRdb to 2020 to 2022). Libraries came from the immunoSEQ multiplex PCR assay. TCRdb re-hosts the immuneACCESS table, in-frame sequences only. Its copies lack some clones; in the studies checked, an unresolved V gene accounts for under half of them, and the cause for the rest is not known. The sample profile shows roughly 400,000 clones; roughly 87% of them were found once. The ten largest account for roughly 2% of the sample. The sequenced sample was PBMCs or T cells enriched from blood (not recorded which). Source of these receptors: a woman aged 40 to 50 with acute COVID-19.

The rearrangement uses TRBV3-1 (or the pseudogene TRBV3-2) and TRBJ1-4; 7 bases are a match to TRBD1. J gave up 7 bases and V 4 bases, and 9 bases lay outside the gene matches. Germline CDR1 reads LGHDT; CDR2 reads YNNKEL (reference sequence). The CDR3 sequence is 15 residues long. The CDR3 sequence: CASSLSGGLGEKLFF. The CDR3 region has the DNA TGTGCCAGCAGCCTCTCAGGGGGACTCGGTGAAAAACTGTTTTTT.

This chain connects TRBV6-5 to TRBJ2-2; D ambiguous. Deletions cut 6 bases from V and 1 base from J, with 9 bases between. Germline V gene sequence: CDR1 MNHEY, CDR2 SVGAGI. The CDR3 is made up of 14 amino acids. The CDR3 nucleotides read TGTGCCAGCAGATCAAGACAGAACACCGGGGAGCTGTTTTTT. Its protein is CASRSRQNTGELFF.

This clone is a singleton in its sample. The chain links TRBV5-6 to TRBJ1-1, with D uncertain. This CDR3 spans 12 amino acids. Germline V gene lookup returns CDR1 SGHDT and CDR2 YYEEEE. V gave up 1 base and J gave up 8 bases, with 9 bases separating them. In DNA form, the CDR3 reads TGTGCCAGCAGCTTGCAGGTCAGAGAAGCTTTCTTT. Translation: CASSLQVREAFF.

This rearrangement joins TRBV19 to TRBJ1-5, with D unresolved. This CDR3 region has 14 residues. The V gene lost 4 bases and the J gene lost 7 bases, with 14 bases spanning the gap. Germline CDR1 is LNHDA and CDR2 is SQIVND (reference sequence). DNA of the CDR3: TGTGCCAGTAGTACAGGACTGCGATTCCAGCCCCAGCATTTT. Translating it yields CASSTGLRFQPQHF.

The chain uses TRBV5-1 and TRBJ1-3; D is uncertain. The germline V gene encodes CDR1 SGHRS and CDR2 YFSETQ. The CDR3 runs 13 residues. Trimming took 7 bases from V and 4 from J, leaving 12 bases between them. CDR3 in amino acids: CASSEGIGNTIYF. CDR3 DNA: TGCGCCAGCTCAGAGGGCATCGGAAACACCATATATTTT.

This clone was seen a single time. This chain links TRBV18 with TRBJ2-1, with 8 bases that match TRBD1. Germline V gene data show CDR1 as KGHSH and CDR2 as LQKENI. This CDR3 has 16 amino acids. V lost 5 bases and J lost 5; bases outside the gene matches: 11. CDR3 nucleotides: TGTGCCAGCTCATATACCCAGGGGGCTGGGGACAATGAGCAGTTCTTC. Translation gives CASSYTQGAGDNEQFF.

The genes are TRBV7-9 and TRBJ1-2; 9 bases are shared with TRBD1. The V gene's germline CDR1 is SEHNR and CDR2 FQNEAQ (reference sequence). Losses at the gene ends were 5 bases for V and 8 bases for J; bases not matched to a gene: 6. The CDR3 consists of 13 residues. The CDR3 reads CASSEGQGWGYTF. The CDR3 bases are TGTGCCAGCAGCGAGGGACAGGGCTGGGGCTACACCTTC.

CDR3 coding DNA: TGTGCCAGCAGTTCTCTCAACATGAACACTGAAGCTTTCTTT. Encoded protein: CASSSLNMNTEAFF. This chain joins TRBV5-4 and TRBJ1-1; D ambiguous. The CDR3 length is 14 residues. The V end lost 5 bases, the J end lost 0 bases, and 11 bases lay between the germline ends. Germline V lookup: CDR1 SGHNT, CDR2 YYREEE (reference sequence).